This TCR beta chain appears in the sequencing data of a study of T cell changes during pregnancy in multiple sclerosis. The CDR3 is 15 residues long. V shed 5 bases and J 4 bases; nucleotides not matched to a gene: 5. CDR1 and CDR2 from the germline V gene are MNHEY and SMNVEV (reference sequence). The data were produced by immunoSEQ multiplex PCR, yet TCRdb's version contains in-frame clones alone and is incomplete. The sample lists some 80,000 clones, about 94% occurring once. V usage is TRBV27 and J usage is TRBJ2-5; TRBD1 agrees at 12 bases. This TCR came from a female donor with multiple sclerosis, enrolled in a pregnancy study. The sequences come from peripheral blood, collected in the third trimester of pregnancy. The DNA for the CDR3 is TGTGCCAGCAGTCCCCGGGACAGGGGGCGAGAGACCCAGTACTTC. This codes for CASSPRDRGRETQYF.